This passage covers 11 T cell receptor beta chains from one sample sequenced in a study of T cells in Graves' hyperthyroidism and ophthalmopathy. The TCR beta CDR3 regions underwent amplification using RNA transcripts as the source. First-round RT-PCR with HTBI primers amplified the TCR CDR3 region. Each CDR3 protein gets one entry after TCRdb re-called the multiplex PCR reads with MiXCR. The sample shows just under 750,000 distinct CDR3 sequences, 35% of them seen only once. The material sequenced was blood. These receptors all come from a woman aged 40 to 50 with Graves' hyperthyroidism.

Many counts were recorded for this clonotype. The chain combines TRBV5-5 with TRBJ1-1; D uncertain. Between the trimmed V and J ends, which lost 4 bases and 1 base, there was a span of 11 bases. In germline, CDR1 is SGHKS, CDR2 YYEKEE (reference sequence). The CDR3 contains 14 residues. The CDR3 loop reads CASSHGMGNTEAFF. Here the CDR3 DNA reads TGTGCCAGCAGCCACGGGATGGGGAACACTGAAGCTTTCTTT.

The chain recombines TRBV29-1 with TRBJ2-3, with 7 positions matching TRBD1. Germline V gives CDR1 SQVTM, CDR2 ANQGSEA. This CDR3 contains 15 residues. Trimming took 3 bases from V and 4 from J; bases not matched to a gene: 10. The CDR3 loop reads CSVDRTTGAPDTQYF. The CDR3 nucleotides are TGCAGCGTTGATCGAACTACAGGGGCCCCAGATACGCAGTATTTT.

In this sample, this clonotype turned up many times. The chain's CDR3 is CATSSRTGEHQPQHF. For the CDR3, the DNA is TGTGCCACCAGCTCACGGACAGGGGAACATCAGCCCCAGCATTTT. This rearrangement joins TRBV15 to TRBJ1-5, with 9 bases lining up with TRBD1. Germline V gene lookup returns CDR1 LNHNV and CDR2 YYDKDF (reference sequence). The CDR3 covers 15 residues. V was clipped by 5 bases and J by 5 bases; unmatched bases: 7.

Many counts were recorded for this clonotype. The chain has TRBV12-3 or TRBV12-4 and TRBJ2-5; the D call may be TRBD1 or TRBD2 (5 bases each). The V end lost 5 bases, the J end lost 5 bases, and 18 bases lay between the germline ends. This CDR3 contains 15 residues. DNA for the CDR3: TGTGCCAGCAGTGGACAATTCGGGAAGTTCGAGACCCAGTACTTC. Encoded protein: CASSGQFGKFETQYF.

This clonotype showed up just once. The genes are TRBV2 and TRBJ1-2; the match to TRBD1 covers 8 bases. The CDR3 is 16 residues long. V trimming: 6 bases; J trimming: 5 bases; junction bases outside the gene matches: 14. Per the germline V gene, CDR1 is SNHLY and CDR2 is FYNNEI. CDR3 in DNA: TGTGCCAGCAGCGCGGACAGGGCGTATTTTGGGTATGGCTACACCTTC. This encodes CASSADRAYFGYGYTF.

This clonotype was seen at least ten times. The rearrangement links TRBV6-5 to TRBJ1-6; 7 bases map to TRBD1. V lost 0 bases and J lost 10; bases outside the gene matches: 6. Germline CDR1 reads MNHEY; CDR2 reads SVGAGI. The CDR3 runs to 15 residues. The CDR3 nucleotides are TGTGCCAGCAGTTACTCGGACAGGTTGGGATCACCCCTCCACTTT. Translating gives CASSYSDRLGSPLHF.

This clonotype occurred many times. The gene calls are TRBV6-5 and TRBJ2-7; possibly TRBD2 for D (5 bases). V was pared by 6 bases and J by 3 bases, with 12 bases between. Per germline, CDR1 MNHEY and CDR2 SVGAGI. The CDR3 consists of 13 residues. The CDR3 sequence is CASSREHLYEQYF. CDR3 DNA sequence: TGTGCCAGCAGCCGGGAACACCTCTACGAGCAGTACTTC.

This clonotype was seen repeatedly, ten times or more. The chain joins TRBV6-5 to TRBJ1-1; no firm D call. Trimming removed 6 bases from V and 5 bases from J, with 16 bases in between. This CDR3 is 14 amino acids long. Germline V lookup: CDR1 MNHEY, CDR2 SVGAGI. CDR3 DNA: TGTGCCAGCAGGCCGGGATCAAAGCGTACTGAAGCTTTCTTT. Amino acid sequence: CASRPGSKRTEAFF.

This clonotype came up a few times. The V call is TRBV7-9, the J call TRBJ2-3; D is possibly TRBD2 (5 bases). V shed 5 bases and J shed 4 bases, with 16 bases lying between them. CDR1 is SEHNR and CDR2 is FQNEAQ in the germline V gene (reference sequence). This CDR3 has 15 amino acids. The CDR3 DNA is TGTGCCAGCAGCCAATCGGCCGGGATCTCAGATACGCAGTATTTT. Its translation is CASSQSAGISDTQYF.

Points on this clonotype: A read error may explain this, as a much larger clone is one base away. The chain combines TRBV10-3 with TRBJ1-1, with 9 positions matching TRBD1. The V and J ends lost 10 bases and 4 bases, in that order; junction bases with no gene match: 10. Germline V CDR1 and CDR2: ENHRY, SYGVKD. CDR3 size: 14 residues. The CDR3 DNA follows: TGTGCCAGCGGTTACTCGACAGGGGGCACTGAAGCTTTCTTT. Protein: CASGYSTGGTEAFF.

This clonotype has ten or more counts. V gene TRBV7-2 combines with J gene TRBJ1-1; possible D gene TRBD1, 5 bases. Trimming pared 3 bases from V and 4 bases from J, leaving 18 bases between. The CDR3 is 16 residues long. CDR1 and CDR2 (germline): SGHTA, FQGNSA. The CDR3 protein is CASSFLGGATSTEAFF. In DNA, the CDR3 is TGTGCCAGCAGCTTCTTAGGCGGGGCTACCTCCACTGAAGCTTTCTTT.